This TCR beta chain emerged from a study of T cell responses to AZD1222 COVID-19 vaccine. Study results and limitations: Spike-wide coverage was observed for vaccine-associated CD4 TCRs, with dominant responses at 160-218 and 743-854. Clonal diversity was possibly underestimated, and the donors were mostly white British, with more females.

On this clone: Its antigen is as yet unknown.

TCRdb keeps only in-frame clones here, not all; method: immunoSEQ multiplex PCR. This sample's table reports over 120,000 clones. This CDR3 has 18 amino acids. The V end lost 7 bases, the J end lost 1 base, and 23 bases lay between the germline ends. CDR1 and CDR2 (germline): LNHDA, SQIVND (reference sequence). This TCR derives from an adult in good health. The sample comprised peripheral blood. The chain uses TRBV19 and TRBJ1-3; a weak D match, TRBD1 (5 bases). The CDR3 spells CASTGRGPPGQSGNTIYF. The DNA of the CDR3 is TGTGCCAGTACGGGGAGGGGCCCACCCGGGCAATCTGGAAACACCATATATTTT.